The rows below give T cell receptor beta chains drawn from one sample of a study of radiation and T cells in renal cell carcinoma. Only in-frame clones appear in the TCRdb table, and some are missing; sequencing was by immunoSEQ multiplex PCR. The sample comprises over 120,000 clones, around nine tenths of which are singletons, and 12% rests with the top ten. The source was blood, collected from a patient whose treatment included radiotherapy and nephrectomy. The source of these receptors is a woman in her 50s with renal cell carcinoma. The CDR3 runs from the conserved cysteine through the conserved F or W. Fields, in order: V gene, D gene, J gene, clone size, CDR3 protein, CDR3 DNA. The D gene is left open where the match is weak. Clone size is not always given. Where it is, it says once, few, many or a class for expanded clones.

v_gene: TRBV6-5
d_gene: TRBD1
j_gene: TRBJ2-3
abundance: NA
CDR3aa: CASSYSGTGTDTQYF
CDR3nt: TGTGCCAGCAGTTACTCCGGGACAGGGACAGATACGCAGTATTTT

v_gene: TRBV5-1
d_gene: TRBD2
j_gene: TRBJ2-5
abundance: NA
CDR3aa: CASSPGLAGGTNQETQYF
CDR3nt: TGCGCCAGCAGTCCGGGACTAGCGGGGGGGACAAACCAAGAGACCCAGTACTTC

v_gene: TRBV6-5
d_gene: TRBD1
j_gene: TRBJ1-2
abundance: NA
CDR3aa: CASSEDRAGGYTF
CDR3nt: TGTGCCAGCAGTGAGGACAGGGCCGGTGGCTACACCTTC

v_gene: TRBV6-1
d_gene: NA
j_gene: TRBJ1-2
abundance: NA
CDR3aa: CASSEAYRAPYGYTF
CDR3nt: TGTGCCAGCAGTGAAGCGTACAGAGCCCCTTATGGCTACACCTTC

v_gene: TRBV5-1
d_gene: NA
j_gene: TRBJ2-3
abundance: NA
CDR3aa: CASSPRESTDTQYF
CDR3nt: TGCGCCAGCAGCCCCAGGGAGAGCACAGATACGCAGTATTTT

v_gene: TRBV6-1
d_gene: NA
j_gene: TRBJ1-1
abundance: NA
CDR3aa: CASSPGGTTEAFF
CDR3nt: TGTGCCAGCAGTCCGGGGGGGACCACTGAAGCTTTCTTT

v_gene: TRBV6-1
d_gene: NA
j_gene: TRBJ1-4
abundance: NA
CDR3aa: CASMADQGREKLFF
CDR3nt: TGTGCCAGCATGGCAGACCAGGGTAGGGAAAAACTGTTTTTT

v_gene: TRBV7-6
d_gene: TRBD1
j_gene: TRBJ1-5
abundance: once
CDR3aa: CASSLGRDRAQPQHF
CDR3nt: TGTGCCAGCAGCCTAGGCCGGGACAGGGCTCAGCCCCAGCATTTT

v_gene: TRBV29-1
d_gene: NA
j_gene: TRBJ1-3
abundance: NA
CDR3aa: CSVEVGRGSSGNTIYF
CDR3nt: TGCAGCGTTGAAGTGGGCAGGGGCTCCTCTGGAAACACCATATATTTT

v_gene: TRBV7-3
d_gene: NA
j_gene: TRBJ2-5
abundance: NA
CDR3aa: CASSLNVRETQYF
CDR3nt: TGTGCCAGCAGCTTAAATGTCAGGGAGACCCAGTACTTC

v_gene: TRBV5-6
d_gene: NA
j_gene: TRBJ1-5
abundance: NA
CDR3aa: CASSLGSVSQPQHF
CDR3nt: TGTGCCAGCAGCTTGGGTTCGGTCAGTCAGCCCCAGCATTTT

v_gene: TRBV7-9
d_gene: TRBD1
j_gene: TRBJ1-2
abundance: once
CDR3aa: CASIEPAGQADDGYTF
CDR3nt: TGTGCCAGCATCGAACCCGCGGGACAGGCCGATGATGGCTACACCTTC